This section outlines one T cell receptor beta chain sequence together with its context. This sample includes further DNA sequences coding for the same CDR3. This specimen belongs to a study of blood T cell repertoires in COVID-19. About the study: The cDNA or gDNA used as material had been derived from T cells, B-cell-depleted T cells, or PBMCs.

Germline V CDR1 and CDR2: SQVTM, ANQGSEA. This CDR3 contains 12 residues. The germline V and J ends were trimmed by 4 bases and 3 bases, with 6 bases remaining between them. The assay was immunoSEQ multiplex PCR, and TCRdb's table has in-frame clones only and misses some. The repertoire holds around 250,000 clones, more than 70% seen once, with about 5.7% in the top ten. Source material: peripheral blood. The rearrangement uses TRBV29-1 and TRBJ1-4, with no clear D. This sequence was found in a man aged 80 or over with acute or convalescent COVID-19. The CDR3 nucleotides read TGCAGCGTTGCAGGTCCTAATGAAAAACTGTTTTTT. It specifies CSVAGPNEKLFF.